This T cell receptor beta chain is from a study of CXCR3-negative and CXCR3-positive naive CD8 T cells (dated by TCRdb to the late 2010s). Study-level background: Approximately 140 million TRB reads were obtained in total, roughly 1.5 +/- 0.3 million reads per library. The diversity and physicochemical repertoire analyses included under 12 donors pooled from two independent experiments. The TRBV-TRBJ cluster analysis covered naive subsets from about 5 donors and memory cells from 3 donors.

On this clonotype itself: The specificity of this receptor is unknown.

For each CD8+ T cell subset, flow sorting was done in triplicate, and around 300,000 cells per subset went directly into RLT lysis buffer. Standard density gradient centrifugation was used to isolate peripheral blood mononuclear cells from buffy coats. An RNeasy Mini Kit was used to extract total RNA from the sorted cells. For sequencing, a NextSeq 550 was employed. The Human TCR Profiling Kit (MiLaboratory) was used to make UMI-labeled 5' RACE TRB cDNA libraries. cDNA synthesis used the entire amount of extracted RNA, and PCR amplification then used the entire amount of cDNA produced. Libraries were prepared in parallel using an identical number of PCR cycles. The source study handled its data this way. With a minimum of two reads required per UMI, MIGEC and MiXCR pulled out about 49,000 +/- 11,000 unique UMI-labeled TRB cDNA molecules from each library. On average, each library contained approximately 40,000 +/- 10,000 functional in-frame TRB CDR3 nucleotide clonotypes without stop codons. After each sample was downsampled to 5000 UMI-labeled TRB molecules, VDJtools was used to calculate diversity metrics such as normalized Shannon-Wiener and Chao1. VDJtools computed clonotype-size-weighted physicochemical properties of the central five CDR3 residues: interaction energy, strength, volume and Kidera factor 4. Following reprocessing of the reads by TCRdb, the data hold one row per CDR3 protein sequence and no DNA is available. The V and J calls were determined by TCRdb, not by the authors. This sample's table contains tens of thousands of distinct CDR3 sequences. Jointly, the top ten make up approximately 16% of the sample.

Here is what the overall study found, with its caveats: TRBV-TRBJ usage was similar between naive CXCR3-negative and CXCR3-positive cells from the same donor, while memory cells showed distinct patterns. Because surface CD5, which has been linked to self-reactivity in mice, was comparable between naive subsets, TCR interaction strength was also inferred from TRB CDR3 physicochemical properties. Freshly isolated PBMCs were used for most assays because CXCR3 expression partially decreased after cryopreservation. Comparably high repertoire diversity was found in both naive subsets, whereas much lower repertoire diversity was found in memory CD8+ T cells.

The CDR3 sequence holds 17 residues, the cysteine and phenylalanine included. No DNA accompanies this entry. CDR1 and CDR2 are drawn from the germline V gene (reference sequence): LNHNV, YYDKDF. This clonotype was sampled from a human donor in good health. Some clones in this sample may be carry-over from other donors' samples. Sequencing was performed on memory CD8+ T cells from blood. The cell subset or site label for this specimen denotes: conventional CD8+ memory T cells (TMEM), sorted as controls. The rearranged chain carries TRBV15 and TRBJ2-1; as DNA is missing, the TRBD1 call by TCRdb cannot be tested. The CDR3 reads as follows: CATSREKGQVLGDEQFF.